The 29 T cell receptor beta chains below were found in one sample sequenced in a study of regulatory T cells in long-lasting Graves disease. Time point: newly diagnosed GD, antithyroid drugs for less than 3 months. There was RNA extracted from PBMCs, and the TCR library was made from it. CDR3-region Arm-PCR and iRepertoire HTBI primers produced the TCR beta libraries. MiXCR was run by TCRdb on the multiplex PCR reads, yielding one entry per CDR3 protein. The sample consists of around 500,000 distinct CDR3 sequences, approximately 12% of them appearing once. This sample also belongs to another study, concerning T cells in Graves' hyperthyroidism and ophthalmopathy.

The sequencing used peripheral blood mononuclear cells (PBMCs), collected at new diagnosis, from a patient treated with antithyroid drugs. All receptors derive from a woman aged 25 to 39 with Graves disease.

This clonotype was seen at least ten times. This chain links TRBV7-9 with TRBJ2-2; no definite D call. The V end lost 0 bases, the J end lost 6 bases, and 23 bases lay between the germline ends. The germline V gene encodes CDR1 SEHNR and CDR2 FQNEAQ (reference sequence). This CDR3 is built from 19 residues. The DNA for the CDR3 is TGTGCCAGCAGCTTAGCAGGGCTAGGAGATTATCTTTACGCCGGGGAGCTGTTTTTT. It specifies CASSLAGLGDYLYAGELFF.

This clonotype has ten or more counts. The genes are TRBV6-1 and TRBJ2-5; 14 bases map to TRBD2. This CDR3 contains 17 residues. Looked up from germline, CDR1 is MNHNS and CDR2 is SASEGT. With V trimmed by 5 bases and J by 4 bases, 9 bases remained unmatched. The CDR3 spells CASSPTSGRAGGETQYF. DNA for the CDR3: TGTGCCAGCAGTCCGACTAGCGGGAGGGCTGGAGGAGAGACCCAGTACTTC.

The rearrangement joins TRBV5-1 to TRBJ1-5; D call uncertain. CDR1 and CDR2 (germline): SGHRS, YFSETQ. Trimming stripped 0 bases from V and 3 bases from J, with 10 bases between. This CDR3 region has 15 residues. CDR3 protein: CASSLGDWPNQPQHF. DNA of the CDR3: TGCGCCAGCAGCTTGGGAGACTGGCCCAATCAGCCCCAGCATTTT.

This clonotype was seen repeatedly, ten times or more. The chain combines TRBV20-1 with TRBJ2-1; D gene uncertain. Germline V gene data show CDR1 as DFQATT and CDR2 as SNEGSKA (reference sequence). Trimming pared 6 bases from V and 4 bases from J, leaving 13 bases between. The CDR3 covers 13 residues. The CDR3 spells CSANSLPYNEQFF. The DNA of the CDR3 is TGCAGTGCCAACAGCTTACCGTACAATGAGCAGTTCTTC.

This clonotype was seen at least ten times. This chain links TRBV19 with TRBJ2-1; D may be TRBD2 (6 bases). The V gene's germline CDR1 is LNHDA and CDR2 SQIVND (reference sequence). V lost 4 bases and J 7 bases, leaving 20 bases between the germline ends. CDR3 length: 16 residues. CDR3 in amino acids: CASSRAISGSWNEQFF. CDR3 sequence (DNA): TGTGCCAGTAGTAGGGCGATTAGCGGTTCGTGGAATGAGCAGTTCTTC.

V gene TRBV2 combines with J gene TRBJ2-7; the match to TRBD2 covers 11 bases. CDR1 is SNHLY and CDR2 is FYNNEI in the germline V gene. CDR3 length: 15 amino acids. Losses at the gene ends were 9 bases for V and 3 bases for J; bases not matched to a gene: 10. CDR3 amino acids: CASEAETSGNYEQYF. In nucleotides, the CDR3 is TGTGCCAGTGAGGCGGAGACTAGCGGGAACTACGAGCAGTACTTC. Based on the CDR3 plus reference TRBV2 and TRBJ2-7, the full variable domain is EPEVTQTPSHQVTQMGQEVILRCVPISNHLYFYWYRQILGQKVEFLVSFYNNEISEKSEIFDDQFSVERPDGSNFTLKIRSTKLEDSAMYFCASEAETSGNYEQYFGPGTRLTVT.

The chain carries TRBV5-1 and TRBJ2-7; TRBD1 agrees at 7 bases. V lost 2 bases to trimming and J lost 4 bases; unmatched junction nucleotides: 6. The length of the CDR3 is 14 residues. Germline-derived CDR1 and CDR2 are SGHRS and YFSETQ. CDR3 nucleotide sequence: TGCGCCAGCAGCTTTACAGGGGCCATTTACGAGCAGTACTTC. Amino acid sequence: CASSFTGAIYEQYF.

This chain joins TRBV6-2 or TRBV6-3 and TRBJ2-6; 7 bases align to TRBD1. The germline V gene encodes CDR1 MNHEY and CDR2 SVGEGT. After removal of 6 bases from V and 2 bases from J, the junction contained 13 bases not matched to a gene. This CDR3 spans 18 amino acids. The chain's CDR3 is CASRDTGTAVTGANVLTF. The CDR3 nucleotides read TGTGCCAGCAGAGACACCGGGACAGCTGTGACTGGGGCCAACGTCCTGACTTTC.

This clonotype was seen at least ten times. The J gene is TRBJ1-6, the V gene TRBV11-2; D is undetermined. This CDR3 has 16 residues. CDR1 is SGHAT, CDR2 FQNNGV, per germline. V lost 5 bases to trimming and J lost 6 bases, with 17 bases between them. The CDR3 coding sequence is TGTGCCAGCAGCGATGGGGTGATTTGGGGTAATTCACCCCTCCACTTT. This gives the protein CASSDGVIWGNSPLHF. Drawing the rest from reference TRBV11-2 and TRBJ1-6, the complete variable domain is EAGVAQSPRYKIIEKRQSVAFWCNPISGHATLYWYQQILGQGPKLLIQFQNNGVVDDSQLPKDRFSAERLKGVDSTLKIQPAKLEDSAVYLCASSDGVIWGNSPLHFGNGTRLTVT.

This clonotype was found once. The rearrangement uses TRBV6-1 and TRBJ2-7; 15 nucleotides match TRBD2. V shed 5 bases and J 7 bases; nucleotides not matched to a gene: 3. The germline V gene encodes CDR1 MNHNS and CDR2 SASEGT. CDR3 length equals 14 residues. The CDR3 here is CASSRGLAGGEQYF. CDR3 DNA: TGTGCCAGCAGTCGGGGACTAGCGGGAGGAGAGCAGTACTTC.

This clonotype has at least ten counts. The chain links TRBV27 to TRBJ1-2; D not certain. This CDR3 is 14 amino acids long. V was shortened by 0 bases and J by 4 bases, with 9 bases between the two germline ends. Germline CDR1 MNHEY, CDR2 SMNVEV (reference sequence). CDR3 loop: CASSLSGESYGYTF. The CDR3, as DNA: TGTGCCAGCAGTTTATCAGGCGAATCCTATGGCTACACCTTC.

The table lists this clonotype with many counts. The chain has TRBV27 and TRBJ2-1; 13 bases agree with TRBD2. J was trimmed by 4 bases and V by 4 bases; bases with no gene match: 4. This CDR3 is 16 amino acids long. CDR1 and CDR2 from the germline V gene are MNHEY and SMNVEV (reference sequence). CDR3 region: CASSSPGLAGYNEQFF. The CDR3, as DNA: TGTGCCAGCAGTTCTCCGGGACTAGCGGGATACAATGAGCAGTTCTTC.

This chain connects TRBV12-3 or TRBV12-4 to TRBJ1-1; perhaps TRBD1 as D (5 bases). V lost 7 bases and J lost 3, with 18 bases in between. The CDR3 consists of 15 residues. CDR3 region: CASTLGDPRHTEAFF. The CDR3, as DNA: TGTGCCAGCACCTTAGGGGACCCTCGGCACACTGAAGCTTTCTTT.

The table lists this clonotype with many counts. The chain joins TRBV7-3 to TRBJ2-2, with TRBD2 as a possible D gene (5 bases). There are 11 residues in the CDR3. V was clipped by 5 bases and J by 7 bases, with 5 bases between them. Germline V CDR1 and CDR2: SGHTA, FQGTGA. The CDR3 loop reads CASSEGGELFF. The CDR3 DNA follows: TGTGCCAGCAGCGAGGGCGGGGAGCTGTTTTTT.

This clonotype was detected many times. This sequence joins TRBV10-3 and TRBJ1-2, with D possibly matching TRBD1 (5 bases). The germline V and J ends were trimmed by 1 base and 7 bases, with 7 bases remaining between them. This CDR3 is built from 12 residues. Per germline, CDR1 ENHRY and CDR2 SYGVKD. The CDR3 sequence: CAISEWGFGYTF. DNA of the CDR3: TGTGCCATCAGTGAGTGGGGGTTTGGCTACACCTTC.

This clonotype was seen repeatedly, ten times or more. The chain uses TRBV27 and TRBJ1-4; D gene ambiguous. Trimming cost V 6 bases and J 1 base, with 12 bases left between them. The CDR3 extends over 15 amino acids. The V gene's germline CDR1 is MNHEY and CDR2 SMNVEV (reference sequence). The CDR3 spells CASRPWAETNEKLFF. The CDR3 nucleotides are TGTGCCAGCAGACCTTGGGCGGAAACTAATGAAAAACTGTTTTTT.

Of note for this clonotype: A much larger clone lies a single base off, so this may be a read error. The chain links TRBV3-1 to TRBJ2-1, with 8 bases that match TRBD2. This CDR3 region has 15 residues. Germline V gene data show CDR1 as LGHDT and CDR2 as YNNKEL (reference sequence). CDR3 loop: CAGSQHRGGSNEQFF. The DNA for the CDR3 is TGTGCCGGCAGCCAACATCGGGGGGGATCCAATGAGCAGTTCTTC.

This clonotype has only a few counts. V usage is TRBV6-2 or TRBV6-3 and J usage is TRBJ1-2; D unclear. Germline CDR1 and CDR2: MNHEY and SVGEGT. This CDR3 has 16 amino acids. V was shortened by 0 bases and J by 4 bases, with 15 bases between the two germline ends. The CDR3 DNA reads as TGTGCCAGCAGTTACTCGGCAGGCCGCACGGTCTATGGCTACACCTTC. It specifies CASSYSAGRTVYGYTF.

This clonotype was detected many times. The gene calls are TRBV7-2 and TRBJ1-1; D uncertain. From germline, CDR1 is SGHTA and CDR2 FQGNSA. The CDR3 consists of 14 residues. The germline V and J ends were trimmed by 3 bases and 1 base, with 9 bases remaining between them. Here the CDR3 reads CASSFFQPNTEAFF. The CDR3 DNA is TGTGCCAGCAGCTTTTTCCAGCCGAACACTGAAGCTTTCTTT.

This clonotype has just a few counts. The V gene is TRBV19, the J gene TRBJ1-5; D may be TRBD1 (6 bases). Trimming took off 3 bases at V and 1 base at J, with 13 bases between the two ends. The CDR3 is 16 residues long. Germline assignment: CDR1 LNHDA and CDR2 SQIVND (reference sequence). The CDR3 spells CASSMMWGASNQPQHF. The CDR3 nucleotides read TGTGCCAGTAGTATGATGTGGGGGGCCAGCAATCAGCCCCAGCATTTT.

This clonotype was detected a few times. The CDR3 ends on some other residue instead of the conserved phenylalanine or tryptophan, so this is likely a read error. This chain uses TRBV7-2 with TRBJ2-5, with 7 bases that match TRBD1. Germline CDR1 SGHTA, CDR2 FQGNSA. This CDR3 contains 14 residues. Trimming at V came to 5 bases and at J to 2 bases, leaving 5 bases not matched to a gene. The CDR3 sequence: CASSQGQIQETQYL. Here the CDR3 DNA reads TGTGCCAGCAGCCAGGGACAGATTCAAGAGACCCAGTACCTC.

This chain uses TRBV6-2 or TRBV6-3 with TRBJ1-2, with 11 bases that match TRBD1. CDR3 length: 13 residues. Germline CDR1 reads MNHEY; CDR2 reads SVGEGT. Trimming cost V 6 bases and J 6 bases; bases outside gene matches: 3. This CDR3 reads CASRRTGGDGYTF. The CDR3, as DNA: TGTGCCAGCAGGCGGACAGGGGGCGATGGCTACACCTTC.

In its sample, this clonotype was seen many times. This chain joins TRBV20-1 and TRBJ1-1; 9 bases align to TRBD1. The V and J ends lost 1 base and 4 bases, in that order; junction bases with no gene match: 7. Germline CDR1 is DFQATT and CDR2 is SNEGSKA (reference sequence). There are 15 residues in the CDR3. The CDR3 DNA follows: TGCAGTGCTAGAGTTGTGGGACAGGGTGGCACTGAAGCTTTCTTT. Protein product: CSARVVGQGGTEAFF.

This sequence joins TRBV6-1 and TRBJ2-7; 16 bases line up with TRBD2. Germline CDR1 MNHNS, CDR2 SASEGT. V lost 6 bases and J lost 2; bases outside the gene matches: 7. This CDR3 contains 17 residues. The CDR3 protein is CASSLGLAGGLTYEQYF. The CDR3 DNA reads as TGTGCCAGCAGCCTGGGACTAGCGGGAGGGTTAACCTACGAGCAGTACTTC.

This sequence joins TRBV28 and TRBJ1-5; possible D gene TRBD1, 6 bases. Trimming took off 6 bases at V and 7 bases at J, with 13 bases between the two ends. Germline CDR1 reads MDHEN; CDR2 reads SYDVKM. This CDR3 is built from 13 residues. The CDR3 bases are TGTGCCAGCAGAAATAGGGGGTGGCAGCCCCAGCATTTT. It is translated as CASRNRGWQPQHF.

The sample holds one count of this clonotype. A read error may account for a junction end that differs from germline. This chain links TRBV20-1 with TRBJ2-4; the D is unclear. CDR1 DFQATT and CDR2 SNEGSKA come from the germline V gene (reference sequence). The CDR3 has 14 residues. This chain's CDR3 is CSARDGLAKNIHYF. DNA of the CDR3: TGCAGTGCTAGAGATGGGTTAGCCAAAAACATTCACTACTTC.

In this sample, this clonotype turned up many times. This sequence joins TRBV27 and TRBJ2-7; a possible D gene is TRBD2 (6 bases). The germline CDR1 and CDR2 sequences are MNHEY and SMNVEV (reference sequence). The V end was cut by 3 bases, the J end by 5 bases, with 14 bases between. The CDR3 sequence is 14 residues long. The CDR3 loop is CASSFSSVNDEQYF. The CDR3 DNA reads TGTGCCAGCAGTTTTTCTAGCGTTAACGACGAGCAGTACTTC.

The V call is TRBV6-2 or TRBV6-3, the J call TRBJ2-2; D is unclear. V was clipped by 5 bases and J by 5 bases, with 9 bases between them. The CDR3 sequence is 13 residues long. Per the germline V gene, CDR1 is MNHEY and CDR2 is SVGEGT. The CDR3 nucleotides are TGTGCCAGCAGTGGAGTAGCTACCGGGGAGCTGTTTTTT. Protein product: CASSGVATGELFF.

This clonotype was seen a few times. The V gene is TRBV29-1, the J gene TRBJ1-1, with a possible D match to TRBD1 (6 bases). The germline gives CDR1 SQVTM, CDR2 ANQGSEA. The CDR3 loop spans 12 amino acids. V lost 6 bases, J lost 10 bases, and 18 bases lay in between. The CDR3, as DNA: TGCAGCGTCGAACGGGGGCCGGGGGTAGCTTTCTTT. Translated: CSVERGPGVAFF. The variable domain in full, with the rest retrieved from reference TRBV29-1 and TRBJ1-1, is SAVISQKPSRDICQRGTSLTIQCQVDSQVTMMFWYRQQPGQSLTLIATANQGSEATYESGFVIDKFPISRPNLTFSTLTVSNMSPEDSSIYLCSVERGPGVAFFGQGTRLTVV.